Following are 29 T cell receptor beta chains from one sample sequenced in a study of T-cell memory formation after mild COVID-19. TCRdb independently ran MiXCR on the 5' RACE reads; one entry per CDR3 protein. The sample comprises 50,000 or so distinct CDR3 sequences, 9.3% of which are singletons, and 12% rests with the top ten. Sequenced material: PBMCs or a T cell subset sorted from them (not recorded which). The receptors derive from an adult woman who had mild COVID-19 (a few samples of this study predate the infection). Cell type and time point are not known.

A few counts support this clonotype. V is TRBV6-5 and J is TRBJ2-2, with 10 bases lining up with TRBD2. Germline V gene sequence: CDR1 MNHEY, CDR2 SVGAGI. CDR3 length equals 15 residues. V lost 7 bases and J lost 5; bases outside the gene matches: 7. The CDR3 here is CASTLAGAATGELFF. The CDR3 nucleotides read TGTGCCAGCACCCTAGCGGGGGCGGCTACCGGGGAGCTGTTTTTT.

This sequence joins TRBV6-5 and TRBJ1-2; the match to TRBD1 covers 8 bases. This CDR3 contains 15 residues. Germline CDR1 is MNHEY and CDR2 is SVGAGI. V gave up 7 bases and J gave up 0 bases; unmatched junction bases: 7. CDR3 nucleotides: TGTGCCAGCATCGGACAGGGAAAGGCTAACTATGGCTACACCTTC. Protein: CASIGQGKANYGYTF.

The chain joins TRBV20-1 to TRBJ2-7; 11 bases are a match to TRBD1. The trim removed 6 bases at V and 4 bases at J, leaving 8 bases unmatched. This CDR3 has 14 amino acids. The germline V gene has CDR1 DFQATT and CDR2 SNEGSKA (reference sequence). Here the CDR3 reads CSAQDRGRLYEQYF. The CDR3 DNA reads TGCAGTGCCCAGGACAGGGGGCGACTTTACGAGCAGTACTTC.

This clonotype was picked up a small number of times. The V and J genes are TRBV25-1 and TRBJ2-3, with 7 bases aligning to TRBD1. Germline CDR1 reads MGHDK; CDR2 reads SYGVNS. The CDR3 has 12 residues. J lost 3 bases, V lost 6 bases, and 0 bases had no gene match. CDR3 sequence: CASRTGTDTQYF. The CDR3 DNA follows: TGTGCCAGCAGGACAGGGACAGATACGCAGTATTTT.

The genes are TRBV20-1 and TRBJ2-6, with 10 bases fitting TRBD2. Germline V CDR1 and CDR2: DFQATT, SNEGSKA (reference sequence). V shed 0 bases, J shed 4 bases, and the junction held 6 bases outside the gene matches. The CDR3 is 17 residues long. The CDR3 is CSARDVSGRAGANVLTF. The CDR3 nucleotides are TGCAGTGCTAGAGATGTCAGCGGGAGGGCCGGGGCCAACGTCCTGACTTTC.

This clonotype was counted at least ten times. The CDR3 spells CASSLGPGRGGSPLHF. DNA of the CDR3: TGTGCCAGCAGCTTAGGACCGGGTAGGGGTGGTTCACCCCTCCACTTT. This chain links TRBV7-8 with TRBJ1-6; D might be TRBD1 (5 bases). This CDR3 has 16 amino acids. V was trimmed by 1 base and J by 9 bases, leaving 16 bases between them. Germline V lookup: CDR1 SGHVS, CDR2 FQNEAQ.

At least ten counts were recorded for this clonotype. J is TRBJ2-3 and V is TRBV5-1, with 11 bases lining up with TRBD2. The CDR3 spans 16 residues. J lost 2 bases, V lost 5 bases, and 7 bases had no gene match. The germline gives CDR1 SGHRS, CDR2 YFSETQ. CDR3 sequence: CASSVGLAGPTDTQYF. The CDR3, as DNA: TGCGCCAGCAGTGTAGGACTAGCGGGTCCCACAGATACGCAGTATTTT.

V is TRBV20-1 and J is TRBJ2-1, with unresolved D. The CDR3 length is 14 residues. V was pared by 3 bases and J by 5 bases, with 14 bases between. Per germline, CDR1 DFQATT and CDR2 SNEGSKA (reference sequence). The DNA for the CDR3 is TGCAGTGCTAGGACCCCTGGTTTACACAATGAGCAGTTCTTC. Translation gives CSARTPGLHNEQFF.

This clonotype turned up a few times. V gene TRBV7-2 combines with J gene TRBJ2-7; 15 positions match TRBD2. Germline V gene data show CDR1 as SGHTA and CDR2 as FQGNSA. The CDR3 spans 16 residues. With V trimmed by 5 bases and J by 5 bases, 7 bases remained unmatched. CDR3 coding DNA: TGTGCCAGCAGCCGGGGGACTAGCGGGGGGTTCAACGAGCAGTACTTC. Protein: CASSRGTSGGFNEQYF. The entire variable domain, with the rest obtained from reference TRBV7-2 and TRBJ2-7, is as follows: GAGVSQSPSNKVTEKGKDVELRCDPISGHTALYWYRQSLGQGLEFLIYFQGNSAPDKSGLPSDRFSAERTGGSVSTLTIQRTQQEDSAVYLCASSRGTSGGFNEQYFGPGTRLTVT.

This clonotype occurred a few times. The J gene is TRBJ1-1, the V gene TRBV5-6, with D unclear. Germline V gene data show CDR1 as SGHDT and CDR2 as YYEEEE. Trimming removed 2 bases from V and 3 bases from J, with 8 bases in between. The CDR3 has 13 residues. In DNA form, the CDR3 reads TGTGCCAGCAGCTTTGGCCGGGACACTGAAGCTTTCTTT. Amino acid sequence: CASSFGRDTEAFF.

Many counts were recorded for this clonotype. The rearrangement links TRBV7-2 to TRBJ2-5, with 9 bases fitting TRBD2. With 2 bases clipped from V and 4 bases from J, the junction kept 8 bases outside the gene matches. This CDR3 is 16 amino acids long. Germline V CDR1 and CDR2: SGHTA, FQGNSA. CDR3 sequence reads: CASSLSSGRLAETQYF. DNA for the CDR3: TGTGCCAGCAGCTTATCAAGCGGGAGGTTGGCAGAGACCCAGTACTTC.

This chain links TRBV30 with TRBJ1-5; TRBD1 might be the D (5 bases). The CDR3 is 15 residues long. The V end lost 2 bases, the J end lost 0 bases, and 11 bases lay between the germline ends. Per germline, CDR1 GTSNPN and CDR2 SVGIG (reference sequence). The CDR3 sequence is CAWSRGSGSNQPQHF. The CDR3 bases are TGTGCCTGGAGTAGGGGCAGCGGTAGCAATCAGCCCCAGCATTTT.

This clonotype came up many times. V gene TRBV20-1 combines with J gene TRBJ2-7; either TRBD1 or TRBD2 may supply D (5 bases each). The CDR3 has 11 residues. CDR1 and CDR2 (germline): DFQATT, SNEGSKA (reference sequence). Trimming took off 5 bases at V and 3 bases at J, with 8 bases between the two ends. The CDR3 protein is CSALRGYEQYF. In nucleotides, the CDR3 is TGCAGTGCTCTGAGGGGCTACGAGCAGTACTTC.

This clonotype has at least ten counts. This chain links TRBV29-1 with TRBJ2-7, with D possibly called TRBD1 or TRBD2 (5 bases each). CDR3 size: 14 residues. The ends were cut back, 4 bases at V and 2 bases at J, with 15 bases in the middle. Germline CDR1 reads SQVTM; CDR2 reads ANQGSEA. The CDR3 DNA sequence: TGCAGCGTTGTGGTCGGGGCAAACGCCTACGAGCAGTACTTC. Translating it yields CSVVVGANAYEQYF.

This clonotype was seen repeatedly, ten times or more. The chain is built from TRBV5-1 and TRBJ2-4, with D perhaps matching TRBD1 or TRBD2 (7 bases each). V was pared by 4 bases and J by 1 base, with 18 bases between. Per the germline V gene, CDR1 is SGHRS and CDR2 is YFSETQ. The CDR3 runs to 17 residues. This CDR3 is CASSPQTGRGAKNIQYF. In DNA, the CDR3 is TGCGCCAGCAGCCCCCAGACAGGGAGGGGGGCCAAAAACATTCAGTACTTC.

The CDR3 loop is CASSLPTTSRGSGRSYEQYF. The CDR3 bases are TGTGCCAGCAGCTTACCTACGACATCCCGGGGGAGCGGGAGGTCCTACGAGCAGTACTTC. The J gene is TRBJ2-7, the V gene TRBV7-8; 9 bases map to TRBD2. With V trimmed by 2 bases and J by 1 base, 18 bases remained unmatched. Germline values: CDR1 SGHVS, CDR2 FQNEAQ. The CDR3 contains 20 residues.

The chain couples TRBV5-1 to TRBJ1-3, with 8 positions matching TRBD1. With 5 bases clipped from V and 0 bases from J, the junction kept 13 bases outside the gene matches. The CDR3 length is 18 residues. The germline V gene has CDR1 SGHRS and CDR2 YFSETQ. CDR3 sequence: CASSVGPQGARSGNTIYF. Written as DNA, the CDR3 is TGCGCCAGCAGTGTGGGGCCTCAGGGGGCCCGCTCTGGAAACACCATATATTTT.

The V call is TRBV7-2, the J call TRBJ1-1; 7 nucleotides agree with TRBD1. Germline assignment: CDR1 SGHTA and CDR2 FQGNSA. V dropped 5 bases and J dropped 1; count of bases not matched to a gene: 7. This CDR3 spans 15 amino acids. CDR3 loop: CASSRQGVGNTEAFF. The CDR3 DNA reads TGTGCCAGCAGCCGGCAGGGGGTGGGGAACACTGAAGCTTTCTTT.

This clonotype was seen a handful of times. The rearrangement joins TRBV7-9 to TRBJ2-5; D is perhaps TRBD1 (6 bases). The CDR3 has 13 residues. Looked up from germline, CDR1 is SEHNR and CDR2 is FQNEAQ (reference sequence). Trimming stripped 5 bases from V and 5 bases from J, with 12 bases between. Here the CDR3 DNA reads TGTGCCAGCAGCGTTGACAGGATGGAGACCCAGTACTTC. Its translation is CASSVDRMETQYF. The full variable domain, its missing parts supplied by reference TRBV7-9 and TRBJ2-5, is DTGVSQNPRHKITKRGQNVTFRCDPISEHNRLYWYRQTLGQGPEFLTYFQNEAQLEKSRLLSDRFSAERPKGSFSTLEIQRTEQGDSAMYLCASSVDRMETQYFGPGTRLLVL.

The chain combines TRBV7-8 with TRBJ2-6; D unclear. The CDR3 loop spans 14 amino acids. The germline CDR1 and CDR2 sequences are SGHVS and FQNEAQ. V was trimmed by 8 bases and J by 0 bases, leaving 8 bases between them. The CDR3 is CASSRPSGANVLTF. The DNA for the CDR3 is TGTGCCAGCTCCCGGCCCTCTGGGGCCAACGTCCTGACTTTC.

This clonotype was detected only a few times. J is TRBJ2-2 and V is TRBV18; the match to TRBD1 covers 7 bases. The J segment lost 5 bases and the V segment lost 3 bases, leaving 6 bases of the junction unmatched. The germline CDR1 and CDR2 sequences are KGHSH and LQKENI. The length of the CDR3 is 15 residues. The CDR3: CASSPSTGRTGELFF. CDR3 DNA sequence: TGTGCCAGCTCACCTTCGACAGGGCGGACCGGGGAGCTGTTTTTT. Combining the CDR3 with reference TRBV18 and TRBJ2-2 gives the whole variable domain NAGVMQNPRHLVRRRGQEARLRCSPMKGHSHVYWYRQLPEEGLKFMVYLQKENIIDESGMPKERFSAEFPKEGPSILRIQQVVRGDSAAYFCASSPSTGRTGELFFGEGSRLTVL.

This clonotype was counted at least ten times. The V call is TRBV9, the J call TRBJ2-7; possibly TRBD1 for D (6 bases). Germline values: CDR1 SGDLS, CDR2 YYNGEE. The CDR3 runs 14 residues. V gave up 0 bases and J gave up 5 bases, with 12 bases separating them. The CDR3 sequence: CASSVGSQGNEQYF. As DNA, the CDR3 is TGTGCCAGCAGCGTAGGGTCACAGGGAAACGAGCAGTACTTC.

This clonotype ranks as medium-sized. This chain connects TRBV7-6 to TRBJ2-1, with 8 nucleotides matching TRBD1. The germline V gene has CDR1 SGHVS and CDR2 FNYEAQ. This CDR3 has 15 residues. V lost 5 bases to trimming and J lost 0 bases; unmatched junction nucleotides: 3. The CDR3: CASSVGQVSYNEQFF. The CDR3 DNA reads TGTGCCAGCAGCGTGGGACAGGTCTCCTACAATGAGCAGTTCTTC.

The chain carries TRBV2 and TRBJ1-2, with D maybe TRBD1 (5 bases). The CDR3 is 16 residues long. Trimming left V 2 bases short and J 2 bases short, with 15 bases between. The germline gives CDR1 SNHLY, CDR2 FYNNEI. CDR3 nucleotide sequence: TGTGCCAGCAGTGAAACACTAAACGACAGCAACTATGGCTACACCTTC. Its protein is CASSETLNDSNYGYTF. Using reference TRBV2 and TRBJ1-2 for the parts outside the CDR3, the full variable domain is EPEVTQTPSHQVTQMGQEVILRCVPISNHLYFYWYRQILGQKVEFLVSFYNNEISEKSEIFDDQFSVERPDGSNFTLKIRSTKLEDSAMYFCASSETLNDSNYGYTFGSGTRLTVV.

This clonotype turned up a few times. The chain links TRBV4-1 to TRBJ1-2; TRBD1 matches 7 bases. CDR1 and CDR2 from the germline V gene are MGHRA and YSYEKL. The trim removed 2 bases at V and 5 bases at J, leaving 11 bases unmatched. This CDR3 contains 16 residues. The CDR3 DNA is TGCGCCAGCAGCCAAAAGGGGGACAGAACCCCATATGGCTACACCTTC. Translation: CASSQKGDRTPYGYTF.

V usage is TRBV6-5 and J usage is TRBJ2-1; a weak D match, TRBD2 (6 bases). CDR1 is MNHEY, CDR2 SVGAGI, per germline. Trimming cost V 4 bases and J 7 bases, with 23 bases left between them. CDR3 length: 17 residues. CDR3 amino acids: CASSSLEFRRAGNEQFF. CDR3 in DNA: TGTGCCAGCAGTTCCCTCGAGTTTAGGAGGGCAGGGAATGAGCAGTTCTTC.

In this sample, this clonotype turned up a few times. The chain combines TRBV2 with TRBJ2-1, with 14 bases matching TRBD2. Unmatched junction bases numbered 2, after V lost 7 bases and J lost 9 bases. The CDR3 has 13 residues. Germline V gives CDR1 SNHLY, CDR2 FYNNEI. CDR3 in DNA: TGTGCCAGCACGACTAGCGGGGGGGCTGAGCAGTTCTTC. This codes for CASTTSGGAEQFF.

The CDR3: CASSLGGTDYYEQYV. CDR3 coding DNA: TGCGCCAGCAGCTTGGGGGGGACTGATTACTACGAGCAGTACGTC. The V call is TRBV5-1, the J call TRBJ2-7; D perhaps matches TRBD2 (6 bases). Trimming cost V 0 bases and J 3 bases, with 13 bases left between them. The CDR3 totals 15 residues. The germline V gene has CDR1 SGHRS and CDR2 YFSETQ.

This rearrangement joins TRBV18 to TRBJ1-4; 8 nucleotides align to TRBD1. The junction had 0 bases not matched to a gene; V was cut back by 3 bases and J by 3 bases. From germline, CDR1 is KGHSH and CDR2 LQKENI. This CDR3 comprises 14 residues. The CDR3 DNA is TGTGCCAGCTCACCGACAGGGGCTAATGAAAAACTGTTTTTT. Its protein is CASSPTGANEKLFF.